Below, one T cell receptor beta chain is given with its context. Its antigen is still unknown. A much bigger clone sits one base away, suggesting this may be a read error. This specimen belongs to a study of prognosis after radiotherapy for stage I lung cancer. Background on the study: Distant metastases arose in a handful of patients, median roughly 7 months post-radiotherapy; roughly 15 had no significant progression.

Two-round multiplex PCR on genomic DNA was the method by which TCR beta CDR3 was amplified. For every TRBV and TRBJ gene, a specific primer was used in first-round PCR. One entry per CDR3 protein results from TCRdb running MiXCR on the multiplex PCR reads. This repertoire shows about 18,000 distinct CDR3 sequences, roughly 30% found once; its top ten account for about 22%. Broader study findings: Unique TCR clone counts went down once patients had stereotactic body radiation therapy, median around 10,000 versus 6,900.

The CDR3 contains 13 residues. V was shortened by 3 bases and J by 8 bases, with 11 bases between the two germline ends. The material sequenced was PBMCs, taken before or after stereotactic body radiation therapy (not recorded which). The V call is TRBV12-3 or TRBV12-4, the J call TRBJ2-4; D not certain. The sequence was collected from a donor over 45 with non-small cell lung cancer. Here the CDR3 reads CASSLLGPDIQYF. In DNA form, the CDR3 reads TGTGCCAGCAGTTTGTTGGGTCCAGACATTCAGTACTTC.